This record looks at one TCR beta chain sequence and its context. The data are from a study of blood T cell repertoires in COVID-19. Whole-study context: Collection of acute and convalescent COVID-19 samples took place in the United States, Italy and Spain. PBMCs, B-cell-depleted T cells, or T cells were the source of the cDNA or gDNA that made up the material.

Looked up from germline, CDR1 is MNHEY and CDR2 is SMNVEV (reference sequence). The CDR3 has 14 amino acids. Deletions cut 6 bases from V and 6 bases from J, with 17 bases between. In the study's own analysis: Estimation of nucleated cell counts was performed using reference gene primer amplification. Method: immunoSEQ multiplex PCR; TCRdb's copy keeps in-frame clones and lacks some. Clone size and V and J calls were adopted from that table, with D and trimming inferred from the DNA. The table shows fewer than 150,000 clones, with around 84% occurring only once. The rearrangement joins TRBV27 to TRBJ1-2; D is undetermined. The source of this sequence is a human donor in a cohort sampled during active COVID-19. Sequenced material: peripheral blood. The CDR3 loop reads CASRSAGPTDGYTF. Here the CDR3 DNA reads TGTGCCAGCAGATCCGCGGGCCCAACGGATGGCTACACCTTC.